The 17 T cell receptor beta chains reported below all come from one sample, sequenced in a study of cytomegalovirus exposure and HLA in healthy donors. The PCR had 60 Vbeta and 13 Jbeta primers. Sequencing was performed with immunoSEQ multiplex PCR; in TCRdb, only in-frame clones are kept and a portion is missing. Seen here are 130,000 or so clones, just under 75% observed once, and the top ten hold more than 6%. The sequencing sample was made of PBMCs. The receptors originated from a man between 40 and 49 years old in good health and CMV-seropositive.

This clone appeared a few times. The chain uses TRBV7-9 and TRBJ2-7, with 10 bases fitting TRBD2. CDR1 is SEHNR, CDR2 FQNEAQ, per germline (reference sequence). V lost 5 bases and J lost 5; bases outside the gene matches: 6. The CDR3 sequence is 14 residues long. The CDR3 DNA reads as TGTGCCAGCAGCCCAACTAGCGGGACGGACGAGCAGTACTTC. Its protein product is CASSPTSGTDEQYF. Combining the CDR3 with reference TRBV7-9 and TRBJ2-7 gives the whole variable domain DTGVSQNPRHKITKRGQNVTFRCDPISEHNRLYWYRQTLGQGPEFLTYFQNEAQLEKSRLLSDRFSAERPKGSFSTLEIQRTEQGDSAMYLCASSPTSGTDEQYFGPGTRLTVT.

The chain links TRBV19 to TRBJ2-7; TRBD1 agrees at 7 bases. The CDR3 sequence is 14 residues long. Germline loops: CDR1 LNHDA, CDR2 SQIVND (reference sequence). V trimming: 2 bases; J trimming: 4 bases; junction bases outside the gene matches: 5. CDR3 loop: CASSIFGQAYEQYF. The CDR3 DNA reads TGTGCCAGTAGTATATTCGGACAGGCGTACGAGCAGTACTTC.

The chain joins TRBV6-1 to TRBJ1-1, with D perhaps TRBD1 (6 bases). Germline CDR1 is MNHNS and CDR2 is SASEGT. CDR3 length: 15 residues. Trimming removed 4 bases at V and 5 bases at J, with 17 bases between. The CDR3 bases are TGTGCCAGCAGTGCCCGACAGGTGAGGGGAACTGAAGCTTTCTTT. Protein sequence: CASSARQVRGTEAFF.

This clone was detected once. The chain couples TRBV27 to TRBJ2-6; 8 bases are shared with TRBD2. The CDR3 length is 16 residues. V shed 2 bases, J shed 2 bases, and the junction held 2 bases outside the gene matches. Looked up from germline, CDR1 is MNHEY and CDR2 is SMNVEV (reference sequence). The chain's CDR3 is CASSLTGGAGANVLTF. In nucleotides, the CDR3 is TGTGCCAGCAGTTTAACGGGGGGGGCTGGGGCCAACGTCCTGACTTTC.

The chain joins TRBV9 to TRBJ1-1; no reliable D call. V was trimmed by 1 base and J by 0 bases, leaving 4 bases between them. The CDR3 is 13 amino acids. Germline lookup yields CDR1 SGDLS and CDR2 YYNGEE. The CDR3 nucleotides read TGTGCCAGCAGCGTATCTCTGAACACTGAAGCTTTCTTT. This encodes CASSVSLNTEAFF. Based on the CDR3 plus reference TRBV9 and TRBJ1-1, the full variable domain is DSGVTQTPKHLITATGQRVTLRCSPRSGDLSVYWYQQSLDQGLQFLIQYYNGEERAKGNILERFSAQQFPDLHSELNLSSLELGDSALYFCASSVSLNTEAFFGQGTRLTVV.

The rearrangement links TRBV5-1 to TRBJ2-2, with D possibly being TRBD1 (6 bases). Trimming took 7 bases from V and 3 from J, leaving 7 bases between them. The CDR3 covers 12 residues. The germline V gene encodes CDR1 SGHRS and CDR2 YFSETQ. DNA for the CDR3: TGCGCCAGCCAGGGGCACACCGGGGAGCTGTTTTTT. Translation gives CASQGHTGELFF.

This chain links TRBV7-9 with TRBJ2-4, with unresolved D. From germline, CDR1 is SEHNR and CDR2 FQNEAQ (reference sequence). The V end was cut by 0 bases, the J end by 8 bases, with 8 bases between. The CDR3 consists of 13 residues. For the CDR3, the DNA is TGTGCCAGCAGCTTAGCAGCTTTTGACATTCAGTACTTC. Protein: CASSLAAFDIQYF. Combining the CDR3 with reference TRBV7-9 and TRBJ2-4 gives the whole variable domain DTGVSQNPRHKITKRGQNVTFRCDPISEHNRLYWYRQTLGQGPEFLTYFQNEAQLEKSRLLSDRFSAERPKGSFSTLEIQRTEQGDSAMYLCASSLAAFDIQYFGAGTRLSVL.

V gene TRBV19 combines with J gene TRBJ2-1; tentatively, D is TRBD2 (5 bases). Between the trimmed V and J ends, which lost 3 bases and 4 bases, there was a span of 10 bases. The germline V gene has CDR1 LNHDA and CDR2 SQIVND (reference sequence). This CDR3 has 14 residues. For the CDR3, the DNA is TGTGCCAGTAGTATGCGAGAGGGTTACAATGAGCAGTTCTTC. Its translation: CASSMREGYNEQFF.

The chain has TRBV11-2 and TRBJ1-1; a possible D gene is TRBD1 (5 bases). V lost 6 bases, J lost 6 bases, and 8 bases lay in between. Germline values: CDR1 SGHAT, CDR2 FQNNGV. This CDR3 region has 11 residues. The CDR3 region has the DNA TGTGCCAGCAGTAGGGGCTCTGAAGCTTTCTTT. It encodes CASSRGSEAFF.

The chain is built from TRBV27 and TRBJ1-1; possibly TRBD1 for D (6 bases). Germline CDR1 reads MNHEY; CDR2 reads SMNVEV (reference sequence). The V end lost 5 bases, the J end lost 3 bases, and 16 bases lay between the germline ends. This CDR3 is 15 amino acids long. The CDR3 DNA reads TGTGCCAGCAGTATCACCCCGGACAGAGACACTGAAGCTTTCTTT. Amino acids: CASSITPDRDTEAFF.

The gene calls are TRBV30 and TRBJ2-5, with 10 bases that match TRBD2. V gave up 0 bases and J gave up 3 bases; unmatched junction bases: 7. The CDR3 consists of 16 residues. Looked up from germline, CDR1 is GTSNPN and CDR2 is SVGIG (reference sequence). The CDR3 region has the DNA TGTGCCTGGAGTGTACCTAGCGGGGGAACGAAAGAGACCCAGTACTTC. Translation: CAWSVPSGGTKETQYF.

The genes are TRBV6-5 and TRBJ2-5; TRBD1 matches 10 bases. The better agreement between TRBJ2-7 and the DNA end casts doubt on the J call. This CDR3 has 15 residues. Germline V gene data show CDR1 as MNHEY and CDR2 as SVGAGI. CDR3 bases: TGTGCCAGCAGTTACTCGGACAGGGGGACGTACGAGCAGTACTTC. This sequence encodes CASSYSDRGTYEQYF.

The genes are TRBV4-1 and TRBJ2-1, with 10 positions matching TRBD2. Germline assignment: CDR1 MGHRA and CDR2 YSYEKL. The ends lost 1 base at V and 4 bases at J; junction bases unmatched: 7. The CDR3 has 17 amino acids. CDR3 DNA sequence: TGCGCCAGCAGCCAAGGGCTAGCGGGAGTCTCATACAATGAGCAGTTCTTC. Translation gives CASSQGLAGVSYNEQFF.

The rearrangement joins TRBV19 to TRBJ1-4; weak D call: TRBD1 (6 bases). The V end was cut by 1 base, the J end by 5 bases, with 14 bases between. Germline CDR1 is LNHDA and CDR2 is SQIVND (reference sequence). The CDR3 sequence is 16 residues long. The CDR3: CASSIGTDRPNEKLFF. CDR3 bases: TGTGCCAGTAGTATAGGTACGGACAGACCGAATGAAAAACTGTTTTTT.

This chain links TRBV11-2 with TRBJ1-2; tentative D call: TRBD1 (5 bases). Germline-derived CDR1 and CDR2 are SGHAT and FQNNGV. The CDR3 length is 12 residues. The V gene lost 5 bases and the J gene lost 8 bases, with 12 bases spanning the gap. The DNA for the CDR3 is TGTGCCAGCAGCCCCGGAGGGGACGGCTACACCTTC. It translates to CASSPGGDGYTF.

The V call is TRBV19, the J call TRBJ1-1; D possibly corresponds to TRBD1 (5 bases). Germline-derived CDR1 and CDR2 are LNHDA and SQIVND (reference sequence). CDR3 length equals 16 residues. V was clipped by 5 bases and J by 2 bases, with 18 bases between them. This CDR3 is CASSPQGRLINTEAFF. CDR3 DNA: TGTGCCAGTAGTCCTCAGGGCCGTCTCATTAACACTGAAGCTTTCTTT.

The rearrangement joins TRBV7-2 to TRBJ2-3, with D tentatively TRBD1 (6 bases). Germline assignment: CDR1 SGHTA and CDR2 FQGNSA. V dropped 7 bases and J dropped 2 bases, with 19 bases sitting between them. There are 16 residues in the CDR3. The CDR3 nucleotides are TGTGCCAGCACCATTCTAACAGGGATGGCCACAGATACGCAGTATTTT. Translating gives CASTILTGMATDTQYF.